This TCR beta chain stems from a study of graft-versus-host responses after intestinal transplantation. This clone was seen a single time. Its specificity is not known. Clones were read by immunoSEQ multiplex PCR, and TCRdb kept only the in-frame ones, dropping some. The table shows around 88,000 clones, with 75% to 90% occurring only once. This receptor was taken from a human donor who received an intestinal transplant. The source material was unstimulated CD8+ T cells sorted from spleen or lymph node cells, sampled before intestinal transplant.

The CDR3, as DNA: TGTGCCAGCACCAGAGCAGGGGGCTCCTACAATGAGCAGTTCTTC. Translating it yields CASTRAGGSYNEQFF. V usage is TRBV9 and J usage is TRBJ2-1, with 7 bases that match TRBD1. The CDR3 runs to 15 residues. Losses at the gene ends were 6 bases for V and 0 bases for J; bases not matched to a gene: 6. Per germline, CDR1 SGDLS and CDR2 YYNGEE. Variable domain in full (rest from reference TRBV9 and TRBJ2-1): DSGVTQTPKHLITATGQRVTLRCSPRSGDLSVYWYQQSLDQGLQFLIQYYNGEERAKGNILERFSAQQFPDLHSELNLSSLELGDSALYFCASTRAGGSYNEQFFGPGTRLTVL.